The 20 T cell receptor beta chains in this list originate from one sample, sequenced in a study of monozygotic twins with inflammatory bowel disease. No DNA is given; TCRdb re-called the 5' RACE reads and lists each CDR3 protein once. The data show a few hundred thousand distinct CDR3 sequences, and the top ten clones hold 5.6%. The specimen was blood. These receptors were collected from a human donor with ulcerative colitis or Crohn's disease, or a healthy co-twin of an affected twin (not recorded which).

The chain links TRBV6-1 to TRBJ2-1; the TCRdb call, TRBD1, lacks DNA for checking. The length of the CDR3 is 15 residues. Germline V lookup: CDR1 MNHNS, CDR2 SASEGT. CDR3 sequence: CAPRGRGRWSDEQFF.

The V gene is TRBV5-1, the J gene TRBJ2-1; without DNA, the TCRdb call of TRBD1 cannot be checked. The CDR3 runs to 12 residues. Germline V CDR1 and CDR2: SGHRS, YFSETQ. CDR3 protein: CASSLGQGKGFF.

The chain links TRBV24-1 to TRBJ2-7. There are 14 residues in the CDR3. Germline CDR1 KGHDR, CDR2 SFDVKD. The CDR3 region is CATSDPQVPYEQYF.

The genes are TRBV27 and TRBJ2-7. The CDR3 runs 13 residues. Germline CDR1 MNHEY, CDR2 SMNVEV (reference sequence). The CDR3 loop reads CSSSFQRSYEQYF.

The chain employs TRBV5-6 and TRBJ1-1. This CDR3 region has 14 residues. Germline CDR1 is SGHDT and CDR2 is YYEEEE. CDR3 residues: CASSPSDSGSEAFF.

This chain connects TRBV4-3 to TRBJ2-1; checking the TCRdb D call of TRBD1 is not possible without DNA. The CDR3 loop spans 16 amino acids. Germline loops: CDR1 LGHNA, CDR2 YSLEER. The CDR3 loop reads CASSQRIVLSRNEQFF.

The chain is built from TRBV24-1 and TRBJ2-4; TCRdb names TRBD1, which stays unverified in the absence of DNA. Germline CDR1 KGHDR, CDR2 SFDVKD. The CDR3 loop spans 17 amino acids. CDR3 amino acids: CATSDSRGGSLGNIQYF.

The CDR3: CASSLEDVGQNTGELFF. J is TRBJ2-2 and V is TRBV4-3; the TCRdb call, TRBD1, lacks DNA for checking. Per germline, CDR1 LGHNA and CDR2 YSLEER. This CDR3 spans 17 amino acids.

The chain joins TRBV27 to TRBJ2-7; as DNA is missing, the TRBD2 call by TCRdb cannot be tested. Per the germline V gene, CDR1 is MNHEY and CDR2 is SMNVEV (reference sequence). The CDR3 covers 16 residues. The CDR3 region is CASALGRAKPTYEQYF.

The V and J genes are TRBV3-1 and TRBJ1-4. The CDR3 has 13 residues. Germline V gene sequence: CDR1 LGHDT, CDR2 YNNKEL (reference sequence). The CDR3: CASSQDRPSGLFF. The full variable domain, in which reference TRBV3-1 and TRBJ1-4 provide the parts outside the CDR3, is DTAVSQTPKYLVTQMGNDKSIKCEQNLGHDTMYWYKQDSKKFLKIMFSYNNKELIINETVPNRFSPKSPDKAHLNLHINSLELGDSAVYFCASSQDRPSGLFFGSGTQLSVL.

The chain recombines TRBV20-1 with TRBJ2-7; TCRdb's D gene call, TRBD1, goes unchecked for lack of DNA. CDR1 is DFQATT and CDR2 is SNEGSKA in the germline V gene (reference sequence). This CDR3 has 15 residues. This CDR3 is CSAPQWGLGSYEQYF.

The chain couples TRBV20-1 to TRBJ1-2. From germline, CDR1 is DFQATT and CDR2 SNEGSKA (reference sequence). The CDR3 consists of 14 residues. The CDR3 sequence: CSASGGELSYGYTF.

The rearrangement links TRBV4-2 to TRBJ2-7; no DNA is available, so the TRBD1 call from TCRdb remains unchecked. The CDR3 consists of 15 residues. CDR1 is LGHNA, CDR2 YNFKEQ, per germline. The CDR3 is CASSLIRDPRHEQYF.

The V gene is TRBV20-1, the J gene TRBJ1-4. Germline CDR1 reads DFQATT; CDR2 reads SNEGSKA (reference sequence). The CDR3 has 14 residues. The CDR3 here is CSARDRKNNEKLFF.

This chain connects TRBV19 to TRBJ1-5. Germline-derived CDR1 and CDR2 are LNHDA and SQIVND (reference sequence). This CDR3 is built from 12 residues. This chain's CDR3 is CASTTYGQPQHF.

This chain joins TRBV29-1 and TRBJ1-2. This CDR3 is 13 amino acids long. Germline V gives CDR1 SQVTM, CDR2 ANQGSEA. The CDR3 region is CSVTTGTLNGYTF.

This sequence joins TRBV5-4 and TRBJ2-7. Looked up from germline, CDR1 is SGHNT and CDR2 is YYREEE (reference sequence). This CDR3 comprises 14 residues. CDR3 residues: CASSYGQDPYEQYF. Full variable domain (missing parts from reference TRBV5-4 and TRBJ2-7): ETGVTQSPTHLIKTRGQQVTLRCSSQSGHNTVSWYQQALGQGPQFIFQYYREEENGRGNFPPRFSGLQFPNYSSELNVNALELDDSALYLCASSYGQDPYEQYFGPGTRLTVT.

The chain combines TRBV28 with TRBJ2-3; TCRdb reports TRBD2, a call that lacks DNA to check it against. Per the germline V gene, CDR1 is MDHEN and CDR2 is SYDVKM. This CDR3 is built from 18 residues. CDR3 amino acids: CASSPFLGLAGDTDTQYF.

The chain recombines TRBV12-3 or TRBV12-4 with TRBJ2-1; absent DNA, TCRdb's TRBD2 call cannot be checked. The CDR3 runs 15 residues. CDR3 in amino acids: CASSPTSGGRNEQFF.

This sequence joins TRBV6-1 and TRBJ1-1. This CDR3 contains 12 residues. CDR1 and CDR2 (germline): MNHNS, SASEGT. CDR3 in amino acids: CASRGMNTEAFF.